This T cell receptor beta chain was recovered during a study of blood T cell repertoires in COVID-19. Study context: In each case, the material was cDNA or gDNA derived from T cells, B-cell-depleted T cells, or PBMCs.

Trimming cost V 1 base and J 1 base; bases outside gene matches: 14. This CDR3 is 19 amino acids long. The germline V gene has CDR1 SGHTA and CDR2 FQGNSA. This clone has just one count. Methods used by the authors: Reference gene primer amplification in the assay estimated nucleated cell counts. Sequencing was performed with immunoSEQ multiplex PCR; in TCRdb, only in-frame clones are kept and a portion is missing. V and J calls and clone size follow that table, whereas D and trimming were derived from the DNA. The data show around 300,000 clones, roughly 85% seen once. The TCR originated in a human donor in a cohort sampled during active COVID-19. Sequences were obtained from peripheral blood. The rearrangement joins TRBV7-2 to TRBJ1-2, with TRBD1 identical over 8 bases. Here the CDR3 reads CASSLEAGFPGQVNYGYTF. DNA of the CDR3: TGTGCCAGCAGCTTAGAAGCAGGCTTTCCGGGACAGGTTAACTATGGCTACACCTTC.